This note documents a single TCR beta chain sequence. Its antigen remains unidentified. No quality values exist for individual bases; no much larger clone is one base distant. The CDR3 covers 11 residues, taking in both the cysteine and the phenylalanine. This entry keeps only the CDR3 DNA: 33 bases, framed from base 1. CDR1 and CDR2 were assigned from the germline V gene as SNHLY and FYNNEI. Cut back by 10 bases and 7 bases, the V and J ends lie 13 bases apart. In Seattle, one collaborating source enrolled patients while the infection was active and tracked those patients longitudinally over the course of disease. Collaborating institutions collected whole blood in K2EDTA tubes following their own protocols. Collaborator samples were shipped for TCRbeta analysis as frozen whole blood, isolated PBMCs, or DNA extracted from either sample type. This entry is derived from a study of blood T cell repertoires in COVID-19 (dated by TCRdb to about 2020). Turning to the overall study: Samples from collaborators originated in the United States, Italy and Spain and spanned both the acute and convalescent phases of COVID-19. The material from the prospective study consisted of cDNA or gDNA derived from T cells, B-cell-depleted T cells, or PBMCs. The dataset comprised deeply sampled blood TCRbeta repertoires from subjects exposed to, actively infected with, or recovered from COVID-19. The repertoires were released in a freely available public database meant as a resource for research on the immune response to SARS-CoV-2. The samples were drawn from the first 160 participants of the ongoing ImmuneRACE study and from roughly 1,300 subjects provided by 6 global collaborators. Sample metadata almost always included a de-identified subject ID, COVID-19 status, age in years and sex. Where available, HLA class I and class II types were obtained from metadata supplied by the sample provider rather than from assay-based typing.

The paper's findings and limits, for the study overall: How much clinical and demographic metadata was included differed by source and by participant, and the metadata was provided uncurated.

The immunoSEQ Assay, a bias-controlled multiplex PCR, was used to amplify TCRbeta CDR3 regions from genomic DNA. Per the authors' processing: The number of nucleated cells in each sample was estimated from the amplification of reference gene primers within the assay. To quantify the absolute abundance of each unique TCRbeta CDR3 rearrangement, sequence reads were collapsed and filtered. For each sample, productive Simpson clonality was calculated by taking the square root of Simpson's diversity index across productive rearrangements. The immuneACCESS repertoire file appears here via TCRdb, limited to in-frame rearrangements. These files lack a portion of the clones; in checked studies, under half of the deficit traces to unresolved V genes, and the cause of the others is not known. V and J calls and clone size follow that table, whereas D and trimming were derived from the DNA. The sample has 350,000 to 500,000 clones on record, 70% to 90% of them singletons. The ten largest make up 0.7% to 0.85% of the sample.

This TCR was recovered from a man younger than 35 with COVID-19, enrolled during active disease. The rearranged chain carries TRBV2 and TRBJ2-5, with no D gene named confidently. Sample: peripheral blood. The CDR3 loop reads CAMTRSWTQYF. The DNA sequence is given as TGTGCCATGACAAGATCCTGGACCCAGTACTTC.